The 9 T cell receptor beta chains below all came from one sample that was sequenced in a study of monozygotic twins with inflammatory bowel disease. TCRdb reanalyzed the 5' RACE reads and collapses them to one entry per CDR3 protein, without DNA. The sample's table shows roughly 150,000 distinct CDR3 sequences. Sequenced input: blood. These TCRs come from a human donor with ulcerative colitis or Crohn's disease, or a healthy co-twin of an affected twin (not recorded which).

The chain combines TRBV27 with TRBJ1-6; TCRdb designates TRBD1, a call that cannot be tested without DNA. Germline lookup yields CDR1 MNHEY and CDR2 SMNVEV (reference sequence). This CDR3 region has 19 residues. This CDR3 is CASRHGGRRTLIYNSPLHF.

The V call is TRBV10-3, the J call TRBJ2-1; the D call from TCRdb, TRBD1, cannot be confirmed without DNA. The CDR3 sequence is 15 residues long. Germline assignment: CDR1 ENHRY and CDR2 SYGVKD. The CDR3 sequence is CAISDWDRGNNEQFF.

The chain recombines TRBV5-1 with TRBJ2-5; without DNA, the TCRdb call of TRBD1 cannot be checked. The CDR3 consists of 16 residues. Germline loops: CDR1 SGHRS, CDR2 YFSETQ. The CDR3 loop is CASSLSLGGSHETQYF.

The chain carries TRBV11-2 and TRBJ2-1; TCRdb outputs TRBD1, but without DNA this stays unchecked. The length of the CDR3 is 15 residues. CDR1 is SGHAT and CDR2 is FQNNGV in the germline V gene. CDR3 residues: CASSPRGTADNEQFF. Drawing the rest from reference TRBV11-2 and TRBJ2-1, the complete variable domain is EAGVAQSPRYKIIEKRQSVAFWCNPISGHATLYWYQQILGQGPKLLIQFQNNGVVDDSQLPKDRFSAERLKGVDSTLKIQPAKLEDSAVYLCASSPRGTADNEQFFGPGTRLTVL.

This sequence joins TRBV20-1 and TRBJ2-1; TCRdb's assignment of TRBD2 cannot be checked, as there is no DNA. CDR1 DFQATT and CDR2 SNEGSKA come from the germline V gene (reference sequence). This CDR3 region has 15 residues. The CDR3 here is CSARDYGLATNEQFF.

This sequence joins TRBV10-3 and TRBJ2-3; TCRdb designates TRBD1, a call that cannot be tested without DNA. CDR1 and CDR2 (germline): ENHRY, SYGVKD. The length of the CDR3 is 15 residues. The CDR3 spells CAISDSTRGPDTQYF.

The V gene is TRBV7-9, the J gene TRBJ2-3; TCRdb picks TRBD2, but there is no DNA to check that call. Germline-derived CDR1 and CDR2 are SEHNR and FQNEAQ (reference sequence). The CDR3 contains 16 residues. The CDR3 loop is CASSQTEGRSTDTQYF.

The chain joins TRBV3-1 to TRBJ2-1; TCRdb gives TRBD1 as the D gene, but with no DNA this cannot be confirmed. Per germline, CDR1 LGHDT and CDR2 YNNKEL (reference sequence). This CDR3 comprises 15 residues. The CDR3 protein is CASSRRGGTYNEQFF.

The V call is TRBV7-2, the J call TRBJ1-2; no DNA is available, so the TRBD1 call from TCRdb remains unchecked. Germline lookup yields CDR1 SGHTA and CDR2 FQGNSA. The CDR3 sequence is 16 residues long. CDR3 residues: CASSSYGTTGYYGYTF.